The 26 T cell receptor beta chains reported below all come from one sample, sequenced in a study of identical twins. One entry per CDR3 protein results from TCRdb running MiXCR on the 5' RACE reads. This sample has 1.5 million to 2 million distinct CDR3 sequences, with about 32% found just once. Material: cord blood. All receptors derive from a newborn girl in good health.

The chain uses TRBV2 and TRBJ2-3, with TRBD1 as a possible D gene (7 bases). Germline V gene sequence: CDR1 SNHLY, CDR2 FYNNEI. This CDR3 has 16 amino acids. V was shortened by 7 bases and J by 2 bases, with 19 bases between the two germline ends. The CDR3 sequence is CASNRQGLRYTDTQYF. In nucleotides, the CDR3 is TGTGCCAGCAACCGACAGGGACTTAGATACACAGATACGCAGTATTTT.

V usage is TRBV27 and J usage is TRBJ2-1; 11 bases are shared with TRBD2. The CDR3 has 18 amino acids. V was pared by 0 bases and J by 2 bases, with 6 bases of the junction left unmatched. Germline assignment: CDR1 MNHEY and CDR2 SMNVEV (reference sequence). CDR3 region: CASSLSVVAGGTYNEQFF. The CDR3, as DNA: TGTGCCAGCAGTTTATCCGTCGTAGCGGGAGGGACCTACAATGAGCAGTTCTTC.

This clonotype was seen only a few times. The chain links TRBV12-3 or TRBV12-4 to TRBJ2-1; TRBD1 is a possible D gene (6 bases). This CDR3 region has 15 residues. V gave up 3 bases and J gave up 2 bases, with 11 bases separating them. CDR3 DNA sequence: TGTGCCAGCAGTTTTCCAGGGGCCGCCTACAATGAGCAGTTCTTC. It translates to CASSFPGAAYNEQFF.

In its sample, this clonotype was seen a few times. The V gene is TRBV20-1, the J gene TRBJ2-1; D is uncertain. Trimming removed 5 bases from V and 0 bases from J, with 11 bases in between. The germline V gene has CDR1 DFQATT and CDR2 SNEGSKA (reference sequence). The CDR3 contains 14 residues. The CDR3 nucleotides read TGCAGTGCTGGGCGCGTAGGCTCCTACAATGAGCAGTTCTTC. This gives the protein CSAGRVGSYNEQFF.

V and J are TRBV29-1 and TRBJ2-7; possibly TRBD1 or TRBD2 for D (6 bases each). With 0 bases removed from V and 4 bases from J, the gap between germline ends came to 13 bases. CDR1 SQVTM and CDR2 ANQGSEA come from the germline V gene. The CDR3 runs 14 residues. The CDR3 region is CSVEDLGGPYEQYF. The CDR3 DNA reads TGCAGCGTTGAAGATCTGGGGGGCCCTTACGAGCAGTACTTC.

DNA for the CDR3: TGTGCCAGCAGCTCGTCGGGCAGTGAAAAACTGTTTTTT. Its protein is CASSSSGSEKLFF. The chain carries TRBV7-9 and TRBJ1-4; D unresolved. V shed 4 bases and J shed 7 bases, with 10 bases lying between them. Germline V gives CDR1 SEHNR, CDR2 FQNEAQ (reference sequence). This CDR3 is 13 amino acids long.

The rearrangement uses TRBV27 and TRBJ2-7; 8 nucleotides match TRBD2. Trimming took 3 bases from V and 0 from J; bases not matched to a gene: 4. The germline V gene has CDR1 MNHEY and CDR2 SMNVEV (reference sequence). The CDR3 consists of 15 residues. The CDR3 DNA follows: TGTGCCAGCAGTTTCACTAGCGGCCCCTCCTACGAGCAGTACTTC. It translates to CASSFTSGPSYEQYF.

This clonotype was seen a handful of times. The rearrangement uses TRBV28 and TRBJ1-1; no definite D call. The CDR3 runs to 14 residues. Looked up from germline, CDR1 is MDHEN and CDR2 is SYDVKM. Trimming pared 6 bases from V and 6 bases from J, leaving 17 bases between. As DNA, the CDR3 is TGTGCCAGCAGGGACGCGGCCCCAAGGGCTGAAGCTTTCTTT. Its translation: CASRDAAPRAEAFF.

This sequence joins TRBV11-2 and TRBJ2-3; no reliable D call. Germline V CDR1 and CDR2: SGHAT, FQNNGV. This CDR3 is 15 amino acids long. V lost 3 bases, J lost 0 bases, and 10 bases lay in between. For the CDR3, the DNA is TGTGCCAGCAGCTTCCAAGGATCTAGCACAGATACGCAGTATTTT. Translation gives CASSFQGSSTDTQYF.

The CDR3: CASSDRGTEQFF. The DNA of the CDR3 is TGTGCCAGCAGCGACAGGGGCACCGAGCAGTTCTTC. The chain uses TRBV7-9 and TRBJ2-1, with 8 bases lining up with TRBD1. J gave up 10 bases and V 5 bases, and 4 bases lay outside the gene matches. The germline V gene encodes CDR1 SEHNR and CDR2 FQNEAQ (reference sequence). CDR3 size: 12 residues.

The rearrangement links TRBV4-2 to TRBJ2-7, with TRBD2 identical over 13 bases. The V segment lost 1 base and the J segment 3 bases; nucleotides outside the gene matches: 6. There are 17 residues in the CDR3. Germline V CDR1 and CDR2: LGHNA, YNFKEQ. The CDR3 reads CASSQGPRLAGGYEQYF. CDR3 DNA sequence: TGTGCCAGCAGCCAAGGCCCCCGACTAGCGGGGGGCTACGAGCAGTACTTC.

Only a few counts were recorded for this clonotype. The chain links TRBV7-2 to TRBJ2-3; TRBD2 aligns across 12 bases. Germline CDR1 SGHTA, CDR2 FQGNSA. The trim removed 1 base at V and 5 bases at J, leaving 10 bases unmatched. The CDR3 is 18 residues long. CDR3 residues: CASSLVDGLAGGKDTQYF. CDR3 in DNA: TGTGCCAGCAGCTTAGTGGATGGGCTAGCGGGGGGGAAAGATACGCAGTATTTT.

This clonotype was seen many times. This chain links TRBV29-1 with TRBJ2-3, with 8 bases aligning to TRBD1. The CDR3 runs 14 residues. Losses at the gene ends were 7 bases for V and 5 bases for J; bases not matched to a gene: 11. Germline lookup yields CDR1 SQVTM and CDR2 ANQGSEA. The CDR3 DNA sequence: TGCAGCGCCACTGGAACGGACAGGGAAGATACGCAGTATTTT. This encodes CSATGTDREDTQYF.

The chain couples TRBV6-2 or TRBV6-3 to TRBJ2-5; 12 bases agree with TRBD2. The germline gives CDR1 MNHEY, CDR2 SVGEGT. The CDR3 runs 14 residues. J was trimmed by 11 bases and V by 6 bases; bases with no gene match: 10. The CDR3 coding sequence is TGTGCCAGCAGGCTAGCGGGAGGGCCCAATGAGCAGTACTTC. Translated: CASRLAGGPNEQYF.

A few counts support this clonotype. The gene calls are TRBV5-6 and TRBJ2-7, with 8 bases matching TRBD2. The CDR3 spans 16 residues. The V gene end was trimmed by 4 bases and the J gene end by 0 bases; junction bases not matched to a gene: 9. Germline CDR1 reads SGHDT; CDR2 reads YYEEEE. CDR3 sequence: CASSPPQLAVSYEQYF. As DNA, the CDR3 is TGTGCCAGCAGCCCCCCTCAACTAGCGGTCTCCTACGAGCAGTACTTC.

At least ten counts were recorded for this clonotype. This chain's CDR3 is CAIRGTGGTEAFF. The CDR3 nucleotides read TGTGCCATCAGGGGGACAGGGGGCACTGAAGCTTTCTTT. V and J are TRBV10-3 and TRBJ1-1, with 11 bases matching TRBD1. There are 13 residues in the CDR3. Germline CDR1 ENHRY, CDR2 SYGVKD. V shed 6 bases and J 4 bases; nucleotides not matched to a gene: 1.

This clonotype showed up many times. The V and J genes are TRBV24-1 and TRBJ2-7; D is unresolved. V gave up 3 bases and J gave up 0 bases, with 2 bases separating them. Germline loops: CDR1 KGHDR, CDR2 SFDVKD. CDR3 length: 12 amino acids. Here the CDR3 reads CATSDSSYEQYF. CDR3 bases: TGTGCCACCAGTGATAGCTCCTACGAGCAGTACTTC.

This clonotype was seen a handful of times. The chain combines TRBV6-1 with TRBJ1-2, with D uncertain. This CDR3 region has 12 residues. V was pared by 3 bases and J by 4 bases, with 6 bases between. Germline assignment: CDR1 MNHNS and CDR2 SASEGT. CDR3 sequence (DNA): TGTGCCAGCAGTGACCAGGCCTATGGCTACACCTTC. Protein product: CASSDQAYGYTF.

Turning to this clonotype: A much larger clone lies a single base off, so this may be a read error. The V gene is TRBV2, the J gene TRBJ2-3; D is unresolved. Germline V lookup: CDR1 SNHLY, CDR2 FYNNEI. The CDR3 is made up of 15 amino acids. This CDR3 reads CACSGLGASTDTQYF. CDR3 DNA sequence: TGTGCCTGCAGTGGTCTTGGCGCGAGCACAGATACGCAGTATTTT.

This clonotype was recorded once. V and J are TRBV7-6 and TRBJ2-1; 8 bases are a match to TRBD2. The CDR3 has 16 amino acids. J gave up 4 bases and V 2 bases, and 7 bases lay outside the gene matches. CDR1 and CDR2 from the germline V gene are SGHVS and FNYEAQ. The chain's CDR3 is CASSLPWTSLYNEQFF. The CDR3 DNA is TGTGCCAGCAGCTTACCTTGGACTAGCCTGTACAATGAGCAGTTCTTC.

The chain couples TRBV11-2 to TRBJ1-2; 8 bases map to TRBD1. Germline V gene sequence: CDR1 SGHAT, CDR2 FQNNGV. V lost 4 bases and J lost 4; bases outside the gene matches: 14. This CDR3 is 17 amino acids long. The CDR3: CASSSHQSRGLGYGYTF. CDR3 nucleotides: TGTGCCAGCAGCTCTCATCAATCCAGGGGGCTTGGCTATGGCTACACCTTC. Supplemented by reference TRBV11-2 and TRBJ1-2, the full variable domain reads EAGVAQSPRYKIIEKRQSVAFWCNPISGHATLYWYQQILGQGPKLLIQFQNNGVVDDSQLPKDRFSAERLKGVDSTLKIQPAKLEDSAVYLCASSSHQSRGLGYGYTFGSGTRLTVV.

This clonotype was seen only a few times. The chain has TRBV25-1 and TRBJ2-2, with TRBD2 matching 9 bases. This CDR3 is built from 13 residues. Germline-derived CDR1 and CDR2 are MGHDK and SYGVNS. V shed 11 bases, J shed 5 bases, and the junction held 6 bases outside the gene matches. The CDR3 loop is CAAAGGGTGELFF. The CDR3 nucleotides read TGTGCCGCTGCGGGAGGGGGAACCGGGGAGCTGTTTTTT. Combining the CDR3 with reference TRBV25-1 and TRBJ2-2 gives the whole variable domain EADIYQTPRYLVIGTGKKITLECSQTMGHDKMYWYQQDPGMELHLIHYSYGVNSTEKGDLSSESTVSRIRTEHFPLTLESARPSHTSQYLCAAAGGGTGELFFGEGSRLTVL.

J is TRBJ1-1 and V is TRBV7-9; 8 bases fit TRBD1. The CDR3 covers 14 residues. Germline V gene lookup returns CDR1 SEHNR and CDR2 FQNEAQ (reference sequence). J was trimmed by 5 bases and V by 2 bases; bases with no gene match: 4. CDR3 in amino acids: CASSLQGARTEAFF. CDR3 nucleotide sequence: TGTGCCAGCAGCTTACAGGGGGCGAGGACTGAAGCTTTCTTT. Complete variable domain (other parts from reference TRBV7-9 and TRBJ1-1): DTGVSQNPRHKITKRGQNVTFRCDPISEHNRLYWYRQTLGQGPEFLTYFQNEAQLEKSRLLSDRFSAERPKGSFSTLEIQRTEQGDSAMYLCASSLQGARTEAFFGQGTRLTVV.

This clonotype was observed a few times. The genes are TRBV3-1 and TRBJ2-1, with 13 positions matching TRBD2. Per the germline V gene, CDR1 is LGHDT and CDR2 is YNNKEL (reference sequence). The CDR3 is 19 residues long. Trimming at V came to 3 bases and at J to 0 bases, leaving 8 bases not matched to a gene. The CDR3 nucleotides are TGTGCCAGCAGCCAGGGGGGACTAGCGGGATCGAGCTCCTACAATGAGCAGTTCTTC. This gives the protein CASSQGGLAGSSSYNEQFF.

The chain uses TRBV6-1 and TRBJ2-2; TRBD1 matches 11 bases. The CDR3 is 17 residues long. Germline V gene sequence: CDR1 MNHNS, CDR2 SASEGT. V trimming: 5 bases; J trimming: 2 bases; junction bases outside the gene matches: 7. The CDR3 spells CASSPTDRGLNTGELFF. The CDR3 DNA reads as TGTGCCAGCAGTCCTACGGACAGGGGGCTTAACACCGGGGAGCTGTTTTTT.

This chain joins TRBV7-2 and TRBJ2-3; 9 nucleotides agree with TRBD2. V shed 4 bases, J shed 0 bases, and the junction held 5 bases outside the gene matches. Germline CDR1 SGHTA, CDR2 FQGNSA. The CDR3 runs to 16 residues. The CDR3, as DNA: TGTGCCAGCAGCTCCTATAGCGGGAGAAGCACAGATACGCAGTATTTT. This codes for CASSSYSGRSTDTQYF.